The next 3 T cell receptor beta chains were all read from a single sample in a study of blood T cell repertoires in COVID-19. TCRdb's copy holds only in-frame clones and misses some; the assay was immunoSEQ multiplex PCR. The table has 200,000 to 300,000 clones, around four fifths seen once. Sequencing input: peripheral blood. The receptor set was obtained from a man aged 60-69 years with acute or convalescent COVID-19.

The CDR3 is CASSALGTGQETQYF. CDR3 bases: TGTGCCAGCAGCGCGCTAGGGACAGGCCAAGAGACCCAGTACTTC. The J gene is TRBJ2-5, the V gene TRBV11-3; 8 bases fit TRBD1. The ends lost 5 bases at V and 1 base at J; junction bases unmatched: 6. The CDR3 spans 15 residues. Germline CDR1 SGHNT, CDR2 YENEEA.

The J gene is TRBJ2-5, the V gene TRBV20-1, with D unresolved. V lost 3 bases, J lost 7 bases, and 12 bases lay in between. Germline CDR1 reads DFQATT; CDR2 reads SNEGSKA (reference sequence). CDR3 length: 12 amino acids. The CDR3 sequence is CSASPSSGTQYF. The CDR3 DNA reads as TGCAGTGCTAGTCCCAGCTCGGGGACCCAGTACTTC.

The chain carries TRBV28 and TRBJ2-1; the match to TRBD1 covers 12 bases. CDR3 length: 15 amino acids. After removal of 3 bases from V and 9 bases from J, the junction contained 6 bases not matched to a gene. The germline gives CDR1 MDHEN, CDR2 SYDVKM. The CDR3 nucleotides are TGTGCCAGCAGTTTGCCCGGGACAGGGGGCTCTGAGCAGTTCTTC. Translated: CASSLPGTGGSEQFF.